This passage covers 20 T cell receptor beta chains from one sample sequenced in a study of cytomegalovirus exposure and HLA in healthy donors. The protocol was immunoSEQ multiplex PCR, while the TCRdb copy is restricted to in-frame clones and leaves out a portion. This sample has 190,000 or so clones, with 65% to 85% found just once. The sequenced sample consisted of PBMCs. The receptors originated from a young woman in good health and CMV-seropositive.

This chain uses TRBV27 with TRBJ2-7; no definite D call. Germline lookup yields CDR1 MNHEY and CDR2 SMNVEV (reference sequence). V was cut by 5 bases and J by 2 bases, with 10 bases left in between. The CDR3 extends over 13 amino acids. The CDR3 loop reads CASSQAQTYEQYF. As DNA, the CDR3 is TGTGCCAGCAGTCAGGCCCAGACCTACGAGCAGTACTTC.

The chain joins TRBV15 to TRBJ2-1, with TRBD2 as a possible D gene (5 bases). Trimming removed 4 bases from V and 8 bases from J, with 15 bases in between. There are 14 residues in the CDR3. Germline CDR1 is LNHNV and CDR2 is YYDKDF (reference sequence). CDR3 sequence (DNA): TGTGCCACCAGCACGACTATCAGGAATGATGAGCAGTTCTTC. Translated, it gives CATSTTIRNDEQFF.

CDR3 loop: CASTLGRGESGEQFF. The CDR3 nucleotides are TGTGCCAGTACCCTGGGCCGGGGGGAGTCAGGGGAGCAGTTCTTC. The chain combines TRBV19 with TRBJ2-1; 7 bases are a match to TRBD2. Germline values: CDR1 LNHDA, CDR2 SQIVND (reference sequence). V shed 7 bases and J 10 bases; nucleotides not matched to a gene: 16. The CDR3 spans 15 residues. Full variable domain (missing parts from reference TRBV19 and TRBJ2-1): DGGITQSPKYLFRKEGQNVTLSCEQNLNHDAMYWYRQDPGQGLRLIYYSQIVNDFQKGDIAEGYSVSREKKESFPLTVTSAQKNPTAFYLCASTLGRGESGEQFFGPGTRLTVL.

The chain recombines TRBV5-1 with TRBJ1-4; TRBD1 matches 10 bases. This CDR3 region has 13 residues. Looked up from germline, CDR1 is SGHRS and CDR2 is YFSETQ. V gave up 4 bases and J gave up 8 bases; unmatched junction bases: 2. CDR3 DNA sequence: TGCGCCAGCAGCCGGGACAGGGGAGAAAAACTGTTTTTT. This encodes CASSRDRGEKLFF.

The chain couples TRBV28 to TRBJ1-4; maybe TRBD1 (5 bases). Germline CDR1 reads MDHEN; CDR2 reads SYDVKM. CDR3 size: 14 residues. Trimming stripped 3 bases from V and 6 bases from J, with 11 bases between. CDR3 protein: CASSFAGRDEKLFF. The DNA for the CDR3 is TGTGCCAGCAGTTTTGCAGGGAGGGATGAAAAACTGTTTTTT.

The CDR3 region is CASSLMSRAHGYTF. As DNA, the CDR3 is TGTGCCAGCAGCTTAATGAGCCGAGCCCATGGCTACACCTTC. The chain links TRBV7-9 to TRBJ1-2; no firm D call. The CDR3 is 14 residues long. Germline CDR1 is SEHNR and CDR2 is FQNEAQ (reference sequence). The V end lost 2 bases, the J end lost 6 bases, and 13 bases lay between the germline ends.

This clone was observed a handful of times. This chain connects TRBV5-1 to TRBJ2-2; 10 bases line up with TRBD1. The CDR3 has 16 amino acids. CDR1 is SGHRS and CDR2 is YFSETQ in the germline V gene. Trimming at V came to 3 bases and at J to 3 bases, leaving 5 bases not matched to a gene. The CDR3 DNA sequence: TGCGCCAGCAGCTCGGACAGGGGGGACTACACCGGGGAGCTGTTTTTT. It encodes CASSSDRGDYTGELFF.

The chain combines TRBV2 with TRBJ1-6; 9 positions agree with TRBD1. This CDR3 contains 15 residues. From germline, CDR1 is SNHLY and CDR2 FYNNEI. With 7 bases clipped from V and 6 bases from J, the junction kept 7 bases outside the gene matches. Here the CDR3 DNA reads TGTGCCAGCATTTCACAGGGGGCCTCTAATTCACCCCTCCACTTT. It yields the protein CASISQGASNSPLHF.

The chain has TRBV9 and TRBJ1-1, with a tentative D call TRBD1 (5 bases). This CDR3 is 13 amino acids long. Deletions cut 1 base from V and 7 bases from J, with 11 bases between. Germline V gene sequence: CDR1 SGDLS, CDR2 YYNGEE. The CDR3 DNA is TGTGCCAGCAGCGTATCAGGGAATGGTGAAGCTTTCTTT. This gives the protein CASSVSGNGEAFF.

This sequence joins TRBV11-2 and TRBJ2-1; 8 positions match TRBD1. The CDR3 totals 13 residues. Germline V lookup: CDR1 SGHAT, CDR2 FQNNGV. Trimming removed 2 bases from V and 10 bases from J; junction bases left unmatched: 4. The CDR3 coding sequence is TGTGCCAGCAGCTTATTTGGGGACAGGGAGCAGTTCTTC. Its protein is CASSLFGDREQFF. The full variable domain, in which reference TRBV11-2 and TRBJ2-1 provide the parts outside the CDR3, is EAGVAQSPRYKIIEKRQSVAFWCNPISGHATLYWYQQILGQGPKLLIQFQNNGVVDDSQLPKDRFSAERLKGVDSTLKIQPAKLEDSAVYLCASSLFGDREQFFGPGTRLTVL.

The rearrangement links TRBV9 to TRBJ1-2; 7 nucleotides line up with TRBD1. This CDR3 spans 14 amino acids. Germline loops: CDR1 SGDLS, CDR2 YYNGEE. V lost 6 bases to trimming and J lost 4 bases; unmatched junction nucleotides: 9. CDR3 DNA sequence: TGTGCCAGCACAACTCGGGGACAGCCCTATGGCTACACCTTC. Encoded protein: CASTTRGQPYGYTF.

The chain has TRBV6-1 and TRBJ2-7, with TRBD2 matching over 13 bases. Germline trimming cut 1 base from V and 0 bases from J; bases unmatched to any gene: 3. The V gene's germline CDR1 is MNHNS and CDR2 SASEGT. The CDR3 sequence is 17 residues long. The CDR3 loop reads CASSEVLAGGYSYEQYF. For the CDR3, the DNA is TGTGCCAGCAGTGAAGTACTAGCGGGGGGGTACTCCTACGAGCAGTACTTC.

This clone has just one count. The gene calls are TRBV9 and TRBJ2-1; no clear D gene. The germline V gene encodes CDR1 SGDLS and CDR2 YYNGEE. The length of the CDR3 is 13 residues. V was clipped by 0 bases and J by 7 bases, with 8 bases between them. This chain's CDR3 is CASSVEWANEQFF. Written as DNA, the CDR3 is TGTGCCAGCAGCGTAGAGTGGGCTAATGAGCAGTTCTTC. Full variable domain (missing parts from reference TRBV9 and TRBJ2-1): DSGVTQTPKHLITATGQRVTLRCSPRSGDLSVYWYQQSLDQGLQFLIQYYNGEERAKGNILERFSAQQFPDLHSELNLSSLELGDSALYFCASSVEWANEQFFGPGTRLTVL.

This clone was seen only once. Other DNA sequences from this sample encode an identical CDR3 as well. V usage is TRBV9 and J usage is TRBJ2-3, with 10 bases matching TRBD2. The CDR3 sequence is 15 residues long. CDR1 and CDR2 (germline): SGDLS, YYNGEE. V lost 2 bases and J lost 0; bases outside the gene matches: 0. The chain's CDR3 is CASSVSGGSTDTQYF. The CDR3 region has the DNA TGTGCCAGCAGCGTTAGCGGGGGGAGCACAGATACGCAGTATTTT.

The J gene is TRBJ2-6, the V gene TRBV5-6; D is possibly TRBD2 (6 bases). The V and J ends lost 1 base and 2 bases respectively, with 16 bases between them. Per germline, CDR1 SGHDT and CDR2 YYEEEE. The CDR3 runs 18 residues. In DNA form, the CDR3 reads TGTGCCAGCAGCTTGTTCGGGGGTAGCTGGACTGGGGCCAACGTCCTGACTTTC. Its protein is CASSLFGGSWTGANVLTF.

The rearrangement joins TRBV25-1 to TRBJ1-1; D is unresolved. Trimming took 2 bases from V and 5 from J, leaving 9 bases between them. The germline CDR1 and CDR2 sequences are MGHDK and SYGVNS. The CDR3 has 13 residues. The CDR3 reads CASSEGGRTEAFF. The DNA for the CDR3 is TGTGCCAGCAGTGAAGGTGGGAGGACTGAAGCTTTCTTT.

This sequence joins TRBV6-6 and TRBJ1-6, with TRBD1 matching over 8 bases. This CDR3 is built from 16 residues. Unmatched junction bases numbered 9, after V lost 4 bases and J lost 7 bases. The germline V gene encodes CDR1 MNHNY and CDR2 SVGAGI (reference sequence). The DNA for the CDR3 is TGTGCCAGCAGTTCCCCGACAGGGGCCCAAAATTCACCCCTCCACTTT. Its protein is CASSSPTGAQNSPLHF.

This sequence joins TRBV6-4 and TRBJ2-2; D possibly corresponds to TRBD1 (6 bases). Trimming removed 7 bases from V and 2 bases from J, with 23 bases in between. The CDR3 has 18 residues. Germline V gives CDR1 MRHNA, CDR2 SNTAGT. CDR3 protein: CASTPRGSPIPNTGELFF. CDR3 DNA sequence: TGTGCCAGCACCCCCAGGGGCAGCCCCATTCCAAACACCGGGGAGCTGTTTTTT.

The V and J genes are TRBV6-6 and TRBJ1-1; the D is unclear. Germline V gene lookup returns CDR1 MNHNY and CDR2 SVGAGI (reference sequence). The CDR3 runs to 11 residues. Trimming left V 6 bases short and J 5 bases short, with 7 bases between. CDR3 bases: TGTGCCAGCAGAAGCGGGACTGAAGCTTTCTTT. This sequence encodes CASRSGTEAFF.

The chain uses TRBV5-1 and TRBJ2-7, with a tentative D call TRBD2 (6 bases). V dropped 4 bases and J dropped 6 bases, with 11 bases sitting between them. This CDR3 region has 12 residues. Per the germline V gene, CDR1 is SGHRS and CDR2 is YFSETQ. The CDR3 DNA sequence: TGCGCCAGCAGCCAGGGACTGTTCGAGCAGTACTTC. The encoded protein is CASSQGLFEQYF.